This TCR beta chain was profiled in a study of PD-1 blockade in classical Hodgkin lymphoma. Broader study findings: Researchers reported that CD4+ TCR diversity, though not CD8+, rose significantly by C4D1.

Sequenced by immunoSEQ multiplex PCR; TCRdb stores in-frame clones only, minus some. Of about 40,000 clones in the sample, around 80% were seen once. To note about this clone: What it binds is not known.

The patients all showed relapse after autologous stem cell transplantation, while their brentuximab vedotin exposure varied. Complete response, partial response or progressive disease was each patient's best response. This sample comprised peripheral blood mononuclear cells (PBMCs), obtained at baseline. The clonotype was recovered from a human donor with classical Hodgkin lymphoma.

The CDR3 reads CASLEVGQGSFQPQHF. Written as DNA, the CDR3 is TGTGCCAGCCTCGAGGTAGGACAGGGGTCTTTTCAGCCCCAGCATTTT. The chain links TRBV6-6 to TRBJ1-5, with 9 nucleotides matching TRBD1. This CDR3 is 16 amino acids long. The ends lost 8 bases at V and 6 bases at J; junction bases unmatched: 14. CDR1 is MNHNY and CDR2 is SVGAGI in the germline V gene (reference sequence).